The sequence of this T cell receptor (beta chain) was determined in a study of identical twins. There are a few counts of this clonotype. TCRdb re-called the 5' RACE reads with MiXCR, one entry per CDR3 protein. The sample includes about 520,000 distinct CDR3 sequences, roughly a fifth of them seen just once. The CDR3 loop spans 12 amino acids. V shed 5 bases and J shed 4 bases, with 10 bases lying between them. Per germline, CDR1 SQVTM and CDR2 ANQGSEA. This sample was shared with a second study, whose subject was T cells expressing NK-cell markers. That report adds: With an anti-gamma-delta TCR antibody, sorting in several experiments was kept to alpha-beta TCR T cells. Top CD8+ clonotypes included the dominant CD3+CD56+NKG2C+ clonotypes in 5 or 6 donors.

The source is a woman between 18 and 30 years old in good health. Sequences were obtained from CD4+ T cells sorted from blood. The V and J genes are TRBV29-1 and TRBJ2-3; D is perhaps TRBD1 (6 bases). As DNA, the CDR3 is TGCAGCGTTTTCCAGGGGTCAGATACGCAGTATTTT. Its protein is CSVFQGSDTQYF.